This TCR beta chain is from a study of identical twins (dated by TCRdb to the mid-2010s). About the study as a whole: To test whether fetal clonotypes persist, this study deep-sequenced TCR alpha and beta repertoires from monozygotic twins, from unrelated adults of various ages, and from cord blood. Replicate twin experiments were performed at different times using different library preparation protocols to rule out contamination.

This clonotype was observed a handful of times. Its antigen is currently not known. Per-base qualities were not stored, and no clone one base away is much larger. Reading from cysteine to phenylalanine, the CDR3 counts 20 amino acids. Kept here is only the CDR3 DNA, which spans 60 bases and is read in frame from base 1. The germline V end is reduced by 1 base and the J end by 3 bases; junction bases left unmatched: 14. From the germline V gene (reference sequence), CDR1 is DFQATT and CDR2 is SNEGSKA. Every donor in the study was a healthy Caucasian. Three pairs of female monozygotic twins, all aged roughly 18 to 30 years, were included in the twin cohort. The RNA used for TCR libraries was isolated from peripheral blood mononuclear cells. The protocol used for the library was 5' RACE. Sequencing used an Illumina HiSeq 2000. Template switching added a universal primer binding site, and the final cDNA carried a unique molecular identifier that allowed TCR cDNA molecules to be counted accurately. First-strand cDNA for TCR alpha and beta chains was synthesized from specific primers in the conserved constant-segment region. To control for contamination, every cDNA library was double barcoded, receiving both a SMART-Mk sample barcode and Illumina barcodes. TruSeq adapter sequences and Illumina sample barcodes were added in two successive PCR steps. Sequencing of the TCR alpha and beta cDNA libraries was done on the Illumina HiSeq platform using custom primers. The paper's processing steps were these. MiGEC processed the raw reads to extract unique molecular identifiers, while MiXCR was used to determine the CDR3 positions. For each individual, recombination models were inferred using an EM algorithm with the repgenHMM and IGoR tools. The tcR package in R was used for shared clonotype analysis, with sharing normalized by the product of cloneset sizes. To study raw recombination free of thymic and clonal selection effects, out-of-frame nonproductive sequences were analyzed. TCRdb trimmed the raw reads at Q25, called clones with MiXCR and kept productive beta chains. CDR3 protein duplicates are merged, each entry listing the most common genes and DNA. TCRdb's processing, not the study's, gives the V and J calls here. The sample yields approximately 700,000 distinct CDR3 sequences; about 18% were counted once. The ten largest make up about 12% of the sample.

Results and caveats for the whole study, not just this receptor: Compared with coincidental sharing between unrelated individuals, out-of-frame TCR alpha sequences shared between twins had an excess of sequences with low generation probability. Out-of-frame TCR alpha sharing in monozygotic twins was systematically underestimated by recombination models, whereas sharing between unrelated individuals was in agreement with the recombination models. Invariant T cells such as MAIT and iNKT could partly confound zero-insertion analyses, though diverse VJ usage argued against this for most clonotypes. Because the same donors could not be followed over many years, the conclusions relied on cross-sectional statistical analysis. A weaker excess of twin sharing was found in beta out-of-frame sequences because the signal-to-noise ratio was lowered by fewer shared sequences. Fewer insertions were carried by abundant cord blood beta clonotypes, a similar but weaker trend appeared in young adult naive repertoires, and no such trend appeared in memory repertoires.

The data also belong to a second study, concerning T cells expressing NK-cell markers. Per that second paper: Three sorted T-cell subsets (CD3+CD56+NKG2C+, CD3+CD56+NKG2C- and CD3+CD56-NKG2C+) from seven to nine donors had their TCR beta-chain repertoires profiled. Among the eight sequenced donors, only one was HCMV-seronegative, while the other seven were HCMV-seropositive. To restrict sorting to alphabetaTCR-expressing T cells, an anti-gammadeltaTCR antibody was added in several experiments. In several donors, the dominant CD3+CD56+NKG2C+ clonotypes were found to rank among the top 10 CD8+ clonotypes and to make up about 1.0-8% of CD8+ T cells. Those dominant clonotypes were again the most abundant among CD3+CD56-NKG2C+ cells in a few donors, at about 25-60.1%. It remained unclear whether the expanded NKG2C-expressing T cell clones were specific for HCMV antigens. All eight donors whose samples were sequenced were randomly selected healthy volunteers, three of them men and five women. To determine HCMV serostatus, a commercial ELISA kit was used to detect HCMV-specific IgG in serum. Bulk peripheral blood T-cell repertoires were additionally sequenced from unsorted PBMC for over five donors. MIGEC was used to demultiplex reads and group the reads by UMI, and MiTCR was used to assemble and quantify clonotypes. To exclude erroneous sequences, only TCR cDNA sequences supported by at least two reads were retained. The tcR package was used for downstream repertoire analysis, with clonotypes matched between fractions based on CDR3 nucleotide sequence plus V segment. VDJmatch was used to annotate antigen specificity against VDJdb, with one amino acid substitution allowed in CDR3.

This sequence uses TRBV20-1 and TRBJ2-1, and 14 bases in between align with TRBD2. The TCR sequence derives from a woman aged 18-29 years in good health. The sequenced sample consisted of PBMCs. The CDR3 reads CSARARGLAGDSKLYNEQFF. DNA sequence: TGCAGTGCTAGAGCCAGGGGACTAGCGGGGGATTCGAAACTCTACAATGAGCAGTTCTTC.